These T cell receptor beta chains were read from a single sample in a study of OX40 agonist ivuxolimab in advanced cancers. This table comes from immunoSEQ multiplex PCR, and its TCRdb copy is limited to in-frame clones, with some not included. The table lists about 93,000 clones, around 90% of them singletons. Material: CD4+ or CD8+ T cells sorted from blood, obtained in a trial of the OX40 agonist ivuxolimab. The source is an adult with an advanced solid tumor such as melanoma, head and neck, liver or kidney cancer. Both conserved end residues are part of each CDR3. The D gene is left open where the match is weak. Part of the rows lack a size; the others show once, few, many or a class for expanded clones.

CDR3aa,CDR3nt,j_gene,abundance,v_gene,d_gene
CASRGPEDSPLHF,TGTGCCAGCAGGGGACCAGAAGATTCACCCCTCCACTTT,TRBJ1-6,-,TRBV25-1,-
CAWTPGTGNNEQFF,TGTGCCTGGACCCCGGGGACAGGGAACAATGAGCAGTTCTTC,TRBJ2-1,-,TRBV30,TRBD1
CASSPGEGSATEAFF,TGTGCCAGCAGCCCCGGGGAGGGGTCCGCCACTGAAGCTTTCTTT,TRBJ1-1,-,TRBV7-2,-
CASSLPQGPSNGYTF,TGTGCCAGCAGCTTGCCACAGGGGCCGTCCAATGGCTACACCTTC,TRBJ1-2,once,TRBV5-5,TRBD1
CASSWGTGELFF,TGTGCCAGTAGTTGGGGAACCGGGGAGCTGTTTTTT,TRBJ2-2,-,TRBV19,-
CASRKTLGGQETQYF,TGTGCCAGCAGAAAGACCCTCGGGGGGCAAGAGACCCAGTACTTC,TRBJ2-5,-,TRBV6-6,TRBD2
CSIRESTDTQYF,TGCAGCATACGGGAGAGCACAGATACGCAGTATTTT,TRBJ2-3,-,TRBV29-1,-
CASSGGSVGSEQYF,TGTGCCAGCAGTGGAGGGAGTGTGGGCTCCGAGCAGTACTTC,TRBJ2-7,-,TRBV2,-
CASSIGLAGASLGEQYF,TGTGCCAGTAGTATTGGACTAGCGGGGGCCTCTCTTGGGGAGCAGTACTTC,TRBJ2-7,-,TRBV19,TRBD2
CASSETEATEAFF,TGTGCCAGCAGTGAAACCGAGGCCACTGAAGCTTTCTTT,TRBJ1-1,-,TRBV6-5,-
CASSSRQTGTRPNYGYTF,TGTGCCAGCAGCTCGCGTCAGACCGGGACAAGACCTAACTATGGCTACACCTTC,TRBJ1-2,-,TRBV7-9,-
CASSPSLGLSSYEQYF,TGTGCCAGCTCACCGTCCCTCGGATTGAGCTCCTACGAGCAGTACTTC,TRBJ2-7,-,TRBV18,-
CASSIRQGAGELFF,TGTGCCAGTAGTATAAGACAGGGGGCCGGGGAGCTGTTTTTT,TRBJ2-2,-,TRBV19,TRBD1
CASSTRNEQYF,TGTGCCAGCAGTACCCGAAACGAGCAGTACTTC,TRBJ2-7,-,TRBV27,-
CARRGGWSSYNEQFF,TGTGCCAGAAGGGGGGGCTGGAGCTCCTACAATGAGCAGTTCTTC,TRBJ2-1,-,TRBV5-3,-
CASSELAGAGETQYF,TGTGCCAGCAGTGAACTCGCGGGAGCGGGGGAGACCCAGTACTTC,TRBJ2-5,-,TRBV6-1,TRBD2
CASSLDSPGLARETQYF,TGCGCCAGCAGCTTGGATTCCCCGGGACTAGCTCGAGAGACCCAGTACTTC,TRBJ2-5,-,TRBV5-1,TRBD2
CAWRTGRDTEAFF,TGTGCCTGGAGGACAGGGAGGGATACTGAAGCTTTCTTT,TRBJ1-1,-,TRBV30,TRBD1
CASSTGLAASEQYF,TGTGCCAGCAGTACAGGACTAGCGGCAAGCGAGCAGTACTTC,TRBJ2-7,-,TRBV6-1,TRBD2
CASSPSGRYGYTF,TGTGCCAGCTCACCTTCGGGCCGCTATGGCTACACCTTC,TRBJ1-2,few,TRBV18,-
CAWSVPGQGFTDTQYF,TGTGCCTGGAGTGTACCGGGACAGGGATTCACAGATACGCAGTATTTT,TRBJ2-3,-,TRBV30,TRBD1
CASSLTWTDTQYF,TGTGCCAGCAGCTTAACGTGGACAGATACGCAGTATTTT,TRBJ2-3,-,TRBV7-2,-